These 7 T cell receptor beta chains were sequenced from one sample in a study of blood T cell repertoires in COVID-19. Data came from immunoSEQ multiplex PCR; TCRdb stores just in-frame clones and leaves some out. The table records about 110,000 clones, 88% of them present only once. Sequenced: peripheral blood. The receptors shown here come from a man in his fifties with active or convalescent COVID-19.

V is TRBV6-2 or TRBV6-3 and J is TRBJ2-5; no reliable D call. Germline values: CDR1 MNHEY, CDR2 SVGEGT. Trimming cost V 6 bases and J 4 bases, with 21 bases left between them. The CDR3 runs 16 residues. Here the CDR3 reads CASSGVGSLVGETQYF. As DNA, the CDR3 is TGTGCCAGCAGCGGAGTCGGGTCACTGGTAGGAGAGACCCAGTACTTC.

This rearrangement joins TRBV19 to TRBJ1-2; TRBD1 is a possible D gene (5 bases). V was clipped by 7 bases and J by 2 bases, with 17 bases between them. The germline gives CDR1 LNHDA, CDR2 SQIVND (reference sequence). This CDR3 comprises 15 residues. The CDR3 loop reads CASTAAGTGNYGYTF. CDR3 sequence (DNA): TGTGCCAGTACCGCCGCGGGGACGGGAAACTATGGCTACACCTTC.

V is TRBV29-1 and J is TRBJ1-1; the D is unclear. Trimming left V 7 bases short and J 0 bases short, with 12 bases between. The germline V gene has CDR1 SQVTM and CDR2 ANQGSEA. The length of the CDR3 is 13 residues. CDR3 coding DNA: TGCAGCGCCGTTTTGACACTGAACACTGAAGCTTTCTTT. Its protein product is CSAVLTLNTEAFF.

The chain links TRBV27 to TRBJ1-2; D is possibly TRBD1 (5 bases). CDR1 is MNHEY and CDR2 is SMNVEV in the germline V gene (reference sequence). Trimming pared 6 bases from V and 4 bases from J, leaving 12 bases between. CDR3 length: 13 amino acids. The CDR3 coding sequence is TGTGCCAGCAGCATCTCAGGGATCTATGGCTACACCTTC. Residues: CASSISGIYGYTF.

This clone was counted between two and nine times. This sequence joins TRBV9 and TRBJ1-5; D is undetermined. Trimming cost V 0 bases and J 7 bases, with 14 bases left between them. This CDR3 contains 15 residues. The V gene's germline CDR1 is SGDLS and CDR2 YYNGEE. CDR3: CASSVGPAGLQPQHF. As DNA, the CDR3 is TGTGCCAGCAGCGTAGGTCCAGCTGGGCTGCAGCCCCAGCATTTT.

This clone was observed once. The chain links TRBV29-1 to TRBJ1-1, with 8 bases that match TRBD1. Losses at the gene ends were 4 bases for V and 1 base for J; bases not matched to a gene: 20. The CDR3 spans 19 residues. Germline V gene sequence: CDR1 SQVTM, CDR2 ANQGSEA. The CDR3 protein is CSVGNLRTGLIQKNTEAFF. In DNA form, the CDR3 reads TGCAGCGTTGGGAACCTTCGGACAGGGTTGATCCAGAAGAACACTGAAGCTTTCTTT.

The rearrangement uses TRBV27 and TRBJ1-1; D call uncertain. Germline V gene lookup returns CDR1 MNHEY and CDR2 SMNVEV (reference sequence). CDR3 length: 13 amino acids. V lost 10 bases, J lost 6 bases, and 18 bases lay in between. The CDR3 here is CATHRAGVSEAFF. The CDR3 nucleotides are TGTGCCACCCATAGGGCGGGAGTCTCTGAAGCTTTCTTT.